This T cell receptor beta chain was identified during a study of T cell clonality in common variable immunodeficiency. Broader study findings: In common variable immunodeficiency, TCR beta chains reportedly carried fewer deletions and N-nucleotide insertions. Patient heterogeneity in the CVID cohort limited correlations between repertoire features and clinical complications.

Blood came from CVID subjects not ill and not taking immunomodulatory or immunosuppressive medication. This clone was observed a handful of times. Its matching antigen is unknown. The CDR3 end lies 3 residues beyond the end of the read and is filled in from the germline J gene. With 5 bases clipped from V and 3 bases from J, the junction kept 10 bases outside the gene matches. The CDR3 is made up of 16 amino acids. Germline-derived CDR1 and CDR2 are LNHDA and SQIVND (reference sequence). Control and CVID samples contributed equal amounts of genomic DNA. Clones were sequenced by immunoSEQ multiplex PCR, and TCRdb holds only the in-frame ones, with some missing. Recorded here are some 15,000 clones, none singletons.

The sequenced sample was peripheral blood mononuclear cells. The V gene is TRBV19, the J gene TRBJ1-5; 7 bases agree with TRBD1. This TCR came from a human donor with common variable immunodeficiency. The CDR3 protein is CASSAIGGLNNQPQHF. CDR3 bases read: TGTGCCAGTAGTGCCATAGGGGGCTTGAACAATCAGCCC.